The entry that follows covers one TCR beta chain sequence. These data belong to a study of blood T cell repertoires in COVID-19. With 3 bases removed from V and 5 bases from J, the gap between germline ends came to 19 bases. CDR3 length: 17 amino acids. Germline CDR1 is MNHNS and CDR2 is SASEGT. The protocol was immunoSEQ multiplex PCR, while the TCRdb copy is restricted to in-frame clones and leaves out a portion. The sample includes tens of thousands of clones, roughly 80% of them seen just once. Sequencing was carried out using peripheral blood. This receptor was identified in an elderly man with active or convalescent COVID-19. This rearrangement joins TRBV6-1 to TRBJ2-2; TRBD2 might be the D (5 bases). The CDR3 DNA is TGTGCCAGCAGTGACCTTACGGGTGGGAGAGGAACCGGGGAGCTGTTTTTT. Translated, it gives CASSDLTGGRGTGELFF.